The sample holds a few counts of the clone carrying this TCR beta chain. Germline CDR1 is SNHLY and CDR2 is FYNNEI. The CDR3 extends over 14 amino acids. V was pared by 4 bases and J by 3 bases, with 12 bases between. The sample comes from a study of T-cell reconstitution after alpha-beta-depleted transplantation in children. The library targeted TCRbeta and was prepared with unique molecular identifiers. TCRdb used MiXCR to reprocess the PCR reads, holding one entry per CDR3 protein. Of under 85,000 distinct CDR3 sequences in the sample, about a sixth were seen once. Sequencing used PBMCs, mostly from graft donor cells, obtained 360 days after TCRalphabeta/CD19-depleted stem cell transplant. The chain combines TRBV2 with TRBJ1-1; D not certain. The sequence was collected from a male patient between 2 and 9 years old who had a stem cell transplant for acute lymphoblastic leukemia, so the T cells may come from the graft donor. The CDR3 DNA sequence: TGTGCCAGCAGTGTGGAGAACGGTCACACTGAAGCTTTCTTT. Translated: CASSVENGHTEAFF.